The 6 T cell receptor beta chains given below trace back to one sample, sequenced in a study of T cell responses to AZD1222 COVID-19 vaccine. The method was immunoSEQ multiplex PCR; TCRdb's version includes in-frame clones alone and lacks a portion of them. The sample includes more than 150,000 clones, about nine tenths of them seen just once. The sequenced sample was peripheral blood, obtained on day 0 of AZD1222 vaccination. All receptors derive from an adult in good health.

J is TRBJ1-1 and V is TRBV5-1; D is unclear. Trimming took 1 base from V and 0 from J, leaving 10 bases between them. The CDR3 has 15 amino acids. Per germline, CDR1 SGHRS and CDR2 YFSETQ. Written as DNA, the CDR3 is TGCGCCAGCAGCTTGATGGGGAGAATGAACACTGAAGCTTTCTTT. This codes for CASSLMGRMNTEAFF.

This CDR3 is CASSSLGGLNYEQYF. The CDR3 bases are TGTGCCAGCAGCTCCCTCGGAGGGCTAAACTACGAGCAGTACTTC. The J gene is TRBJ2-7, the V gene TRBV27; tentative D call: TRBD2 (6 bases). Trimming took 6 bases from V and 3 from J, leaving 18 bases between them. Germline V gene lookup returns CDR1 MNHEY and CDR2 SMNVEV (reference sequence). This CDR3 contains 15 residues.

The chain employs TRBV6-4 and TRBJ1-5, with 7 positions matching TRBD1. This CDR3 contains 13 residues. Germline V gene sequence: CDR1 MRHNA, CDR2 SNTAGT. V gave up 3 bases and J gave up 7 bases; unmatched junction bases: 3. The CDR3 DNA is TGTGCCAGCAGTGAGATACAGGGGCAGCCCCAGCATTTT. Encoded protein: CASSEIQGQPQHF.

Judged by abundance, this clone is medium-sized (0.01 to 0.1%). The rearrangement uses TRBV3-1 (or the pseudogene TRBV3-2) and TRBJ1-6, with TRBD1 matching 10 bases. Germline V gives CDR1 LGHDT, CDR2 YNNKEL (reference sequence). V lost 1 base, J lost 8 bases, and 5 bases stayed unmatched. There are 16 residues in the CDR3. CDR3 sequence reads: CASSQVATGGHSPLHF. CDR3 bases: TGTGCCAGCAGCCAAGTAGCGACAGGGGGCCATTCACCCCTCCACTTT.

The rearrangement uses TRBV24-1 and TRBJ2-7; D is perhaps TRBD2 (5 bases). The CDR3 loop spans 14 amino acids. V gave up 3 bases and J gave up 5 bases, with 13 bases separating them. Germline lookup yields CDR1 KGHDR and CDR2 SFDVKD. CDR3 residues: CATSDASGINEQYF. The CDR3 DNA reads as TGTGCCACCAGTGATGCTTCGGGGATCAACGAGCAGTACTTC.

The rearrangement joins TRBV6-5 to TRBJ1-6; D possibly corresponds to TRBD1 (5 bases). CDR1 and CDR2 (germline): MNHEY, SVGAGI. V was trimmed by 2 bases and J by 10 bases, leaving 9 bases between them. The CDR3 covers 13 residues. The CDR3 bases are TGTGCCAGCAGTTACCCGGGGGGATCACCCCTCCACTTT. It translates to CASSYPGGSPLHF.